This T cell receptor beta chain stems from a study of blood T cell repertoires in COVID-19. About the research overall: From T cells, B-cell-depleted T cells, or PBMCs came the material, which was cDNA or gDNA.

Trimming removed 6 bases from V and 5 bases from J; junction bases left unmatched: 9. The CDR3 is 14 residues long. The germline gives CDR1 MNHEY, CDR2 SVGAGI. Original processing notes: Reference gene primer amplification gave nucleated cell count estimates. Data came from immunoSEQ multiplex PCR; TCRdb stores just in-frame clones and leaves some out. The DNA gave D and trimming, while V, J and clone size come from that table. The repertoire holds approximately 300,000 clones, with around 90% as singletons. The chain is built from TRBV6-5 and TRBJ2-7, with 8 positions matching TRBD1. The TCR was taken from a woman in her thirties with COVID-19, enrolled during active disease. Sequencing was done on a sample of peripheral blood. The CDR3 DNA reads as TGTGCCAGCAGCTTCGGACAGGGTCTCAACGAGCAGTACTTC. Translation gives CASSFGQGLNEQYF.